This record covers a single T cell receptor (beta chain). Its target is unknown. With 6 bases removed from V and 5 bases from J, the gap between germline ends came to 10 bases. Germline V lookup: CDR1 MNHEY, CDR2 SMNVEV (reference sequence). The CDR3 has 13 amino acids. The data originate from a study of shared clonotypes between healthy human individuals. Findings and limits, study-wide: Shared clonotypes across all four donors exceeded non-shared ones in generation probability. Only blood samples were collected, and tissue repertoires likely differ.

TCRdb's copy holds only in-frame clones and misses some; the assay was immunoSEQ multiplex PCR. The sample holds about 2.1 million clones; just over 90% are singletons and the top ten take more than 1.5%. CD45RO negativity and positive selection for CCR7 defined naive CD8 cells, a population that excluded terminally differentiated effector memory CD45RA+ cells. This clonotype originated in a man younger than 30 in good health. Some clones in this sample may be carry-over from other donors' samples. V and J are TRBV27 and TRBJ2-2; no definite D call. Sequenced sample: naive CD8+ T cells from PBMCs. CDR3 region: CASRTPPTGELFF. In DNA, the CDR3 is TGTGCCAGCAGAACCCCCCCTACCGGGGAGCTGTTTTTT.